A single sample gave rise to the 11 T cell receptor beta chains below, sequenced in a study of blood T cell repertoires in COVID-19. The protocol was immunoSEQ multiplex PCR, while the TCRdb copy is restricted to in-frame clones and leaves out a portion. The sample carries some 50,000 clones, about four fifths recorded once. Material for sequencing was peripheral blood. These receptors were obtained from a human donor in a cohort sampled during active COVID-19.

The V call is TRBV6-6, the J call TRBJ1-6; weak D call: TRBD1 (6 bases). This CDR3 spans 17 amino acids. Trimming removed 5 bases at V and 0 bases at J, with 14 bases between. Germline-derived CDR1 and CDR2 are MNHNY and SVGAGI (reference sequence). CDR3 coding DNA: TGTGCCAGCAGTCAGGGGCCTGAACTCTCCTATAATTCACCCCTCCACTTT. Translation: CASSQGPELSYNSPLHF.

This clone was observed a few times. The chain joins TRBV18 to TRBJ1-1; D remains ambiguous. Looked up from germline, CDR1 is KGHSH and CDR2 is LQKENI. This CDR3 comprises 14 residues. V was trimmed by 3 bases and J by 1 base, leaving 9 bases between them. CDR3 DNA sequence: TGTGCCAGCTCACCGGCGGCTCGGAACACTGAAGCTTTCTTT. Its translation: CASSPAARNTEAFF. The full variable domain, rest sourced from reference TRBV18 and TRBJ1-1, is NAGVMQNPRHLVRRRGQEARLRCSPMKGHSHVYWYRQLPEEGLKFMVYLQKENIIDESGMPKERFSAEFPKEGPSILRIQQVVRGDSAAYFCASSPAARNTEAFFGQGTRLTVV.

The rearrangement links TRBV18 to TRBJ1-3; D not certain. V was trimmed by 6 bases and J by 0 bases, leaving 15 bases between them. The CDR3 is 16 residues long. Germline V gene data show CDR1 as KGHSH and CDR2 as LQKENI. In DNA, the CDR3 is TGTGCCAGCTCCCCGGATAGGAGCGCCTCTGGAAACACCATATATTTT. Protein sequence: CASSPDRSASGNTIYF.

The gene calls are TRBV16 and TRBJ1-1; 8 positions match TRBD1. With 5 bases clipped from V and 3 bases from J, the junction kept 20 bases outside the gene matches. The CDR3 sequence is 19 residues long. CDR1 is KGHSY and CDR2 is FQNENV in the germline V gene. As DNA, the CDR3 is TGTGCCAGCAGCTCTCGGAGGAACAGCAGGGGGCTTCTGGACACTGAAGCTTTCTTT. Protein product: CASSSRRNSRGLLDTEAFF.

This chain uses TRBV2 with TRBJ2-7; 8 positions match TRBD1. The trim removed 6 bases at V and 0 bases at J, leaving 4 bases unmatched. The CDR3 contains 14 residues. The germline gives CDR1 SNHLY, CDR2 FYNNEI. CDR3 protein: CASRRTGGSYEQYF. The DNA for the CDR3 is TGTGCCAGCAGACGAACAGGGGGCTCCTACGAGCAGTACTTC.

The CDR3, as DNA: TGTGCCAGTAGTATCATAGGAGGGGTCACAGATACGCAGTATTTT. Amino acids: CASSIIGGVTDTQYF. The V gene is TRBV19, the J gene TRBJ2-3; TRBD2 is a possible D gene (6 bases). Trimming cost V 3 bases and J 2 bases, with 12 bases left between them. Germline CDR1 LNHDA, CDR2 SQIVND (reference sequence). This CDR3 spans 15 amino acids.

This rearrangement joins TRBV18 to TRBJ1-1; D uncertain. This CDR3 has 12 residues. Trimming left V 4 bases short and J 1 base short, with 4 bases between. Germline V gene data show CDR1 as KGHSH and CDR2 as LQKENI. The CDR3 protein is CASSLQNTEAFF. CDR3 in DNA: TGTGCCAGCTCACTTCAGAACACTGAAGCTTTCTTT.

The rearrangement joins TRBV6-5 to TRBJ1-4; D possibly corresponds to TRBD1 (6 bases). Germline V gene sequence: CDR1 MNHEY, CDR2 SVGAGI. The CDR3 contains 14 residues. The ends were cut back, 5 bases at V and 7 bases at J, with 14 bases in the middle. The CDR3 region is CASSTGMAGEKLFF. CDR3 sequence (DNA): TGTGCCAGCAGTACAGGGATGGCAGGTGAAAAACTGTTTTTT.

DNA of the CDR3: TGTGCCAGTTCCCTCGGACAGAAGGACACTGAAGCTTTCTTT. It is translated as CASSLGQKDTEAFF. The genes are TRBV19 and TRBJ1-1; possible D gene TRBD1, 6 bases. The CDR3 contains 14 residues. Trimming left V 8 bases short and J 3 bases short, with 16 bases between. Germline V gene data show CDR1 as LNHDA and CDR2 as SQIVND (reference sequence).

The CDR3 nucleotides are TGCAGCGTTGACGGACAGACCGGGGAGCTGTTTTTT. It specifies CSVDGQTGELFF. The chain uses TRBV29-1 and TRBJ2-2, with a possible D match to TRBD1 (6 bases). The CDR3 loop spans 12 amino acids. V lost 3 bases, J lost 5 bases, and 7 bases lay in between. Per germline, CDR1 SQVTM and CDR2 ANQGSEA.

This clone was observed a few times. The rearrangement links TRBV7-8 to TRBJ1-6; D perhaps matches TRBD1 (6 bases). The CDR3 consists of 12 residues. Trimming pared 7 bases from V and 10 bases from J, leaving 11 bases between. Germline-derived CDR1 and CDR2 are SGHVS and FQNEAQ. CDR3 bases: TGTGCCAGCAACAGGGAAGGATCACCCCTCCACTTT. Encoded protein: CASNREGSPLHF.